This is a list of T cell receptor beta chains from one sample in a study of T-cell memory formation after mild COVID-19. TCRdb itself ran the 5' RACE reads through MiXCR, one entry per CDR3 protein. The sample has around 310,000 distinct CDR3 sequences, 20% to 25% seen once. Sequencing used PBMCs or a T cell subset sorted from them (not recorded which). Every receptor here comes from a young man who had mild COVID-19 (a few samples of this study predate the infection). Cell type and time point are not known. Each CDR3 is given with its conserved first and last residue. The D gene is left open where the match is weak. Not all rows give a size; the values are once, few, many and, for expanded clones, a class.

v_gene	abundance	d_gene	j_gene	CDR3aa	CDR3nt
TRBV7-9	few	-	TRBJ2-7	CASSLDAGPDEQYF	TGTGCCAGCAGCTTAGATGCGGGCCCCGACGAGCAGTACTTC
TRBV5-1	few	TRBD2	TRBJ2-3	CASSLTAGTTDTQYF	TGCGCCAGCAGCTTGACAGCGGGGACCACAGATACGCAGTATTTT
TRBV15	few	-	TRBJ1-5	CATRGPNQPQHF	TGTGCCACCCGGGGGCCGAATCAGCCCCAGCATTTT
TRBV29-1	-	-	TRBJ2-1	CSVRQGMNNEQFF	TGCAGCGTTCGGCAGGGTATGAACAATGAGCAGTTCTTC
TRBV4-1	few	-	TRBJ1-1	CASSQEGLGADTEAFF	TGCGCCAGCAGCCAAGAAGGACTGGGGGCGGACACTGAAGCTTTCTTT
TRBV11-2	few	-	TRBJ1-2	CASSPLRRGYGYTF	TGTGCCAGCAGCCCCTTACGCAGGGGTTATGGCTACACCTTC
TRBV4-1	-	TRBD1	TRBJ2-3	CASSLQGILSTDTQYF	TGCGCCAGCAGCCTACAGGGGATCTTGAGCACAGATACGCAGTATTTT
TRBV7-2	few	TRBD2	TRBJ2-3	CASTARGADTQYF	TGTGCCAGCACCGCCCGGGGGGCAGATACGCAGTATTTT
TRBV7-2	-	TRBD1	TRBJ1-2	CASSLVGTGFGGYTF	TGTGCCAGCAGCTTAGTCGGGACAGGGTTTGGGGGCTACACCTTC
TRBV2	-	-	TRBJ2-4	CASREGGFDIQYF	TGTGCCAGCCGAGAGGGGGGGTTTGACATTCAGTACTTC
TRBV7-9	few	-	TRBJ1-5	CASSKWGQPQHF	TGTGCCAGCAGCAAGTGGGGTCAGCCCCAGCATTTT
TRBV15	few	-	TRBJ1-5	CATSREGGTPFNQPQHF	TGTGCCACCAGCAGAGAGGGGGGGACTCCTTTCAATCAGCCCCAGCATTTT
TRBV28	-	TRBD2	TRBJ2-2	CATSGEPTGELFF	TGTGCCACTAGCGGGGAGCCCACCGGGGAGCTGTTTTTT
TRBV7-9	few	-	TRBJ2-5	CASRRPGQETQYF	TGTGCCAGCAGACGTCCGGGACAAGAGACCCAGTACTTC
TRBV27	-	TRBD2	TRBJ2-2	CASGPWTSGGVTGELFF	TGTGCCAGCGGGCCATGGACTAGCGGGGGAGTGACCGGGGAGCTGTTTTTT
TRBV15	few	-	TRBJ2-5	CATSRDAETQYF	TGTGCCACCAGCAGAGATGCGGAGACCCAGTACTTC
TRBV20-1	-	-	TRBJ2-3	CSARDTGTDTQYF	TGCAGTGCTAGGGACACCGGCACAGATACGCAGTATTTT
TRBV20-1	few	-	TRBJ2-5	CSAPLLGSGVTQYF	TGCAGTGCTCCCCTGCTGGGTAGCGGAGTGACCCAGTACTTC
TRBV4-3	few	-	TRBJ1-4	CASSQRQTTNEKLFF	TGCGCCAGCAGCCAGAGACAGACAACTAATGAAAAACTGTTTTTT
TRBV14	-	-	TRBJ2-2	CASAPRGTIGPGELFF	TGTGCCAGCGCTCCGAGAGGGACCATCGGTCCCGGGGAGCTGTTTTTT
TRBV4-1	-	-	TRBJ2-1	CASSLYQGSGSYNEHFF	TGCGCCAGCAGCCTATATCAGGGTTCCGGCTCCTACAATGAGCATTTCTTC
TRBV7-9	-	-	TRBJ2-3	CASSLVSSTDTQYF	TGTGCCAGCAGCTTAGTGTCTTCCACAGATACGCAGTATTTT
TRBV28	few	-	TRBJ2-4	CASTTGGAGKNIQYF	TGTGCCAGCACCACTGGGGGGGCCGGCAAAAACATTCAGTACTTC
TRBV6-4	once	TRBD1	TRBJ1-2	CASSDRTGDGYTF	TGTGCCAGCAGTGACAGGACAGGGGATGGCTACACCTTC
TRBV4-3	few	TRBD1	TRBJ2-2	CASSRNWDRVSGELFF	TGCGCCAGCAGCCGCAATTGGGACAGGGTATCCGGGGAGCTGTTTTTT
TRBV24-1	-	-	TRBJ2-3	CATQKRGSTDTQYF	TGTGCCACTCAGAAGAGGGGCAGCACAGATACGCAGTATTTT
TRBV30	-	-	TRBJ1-3	CAWSRGAISGNTIYF	TGTGCCTGGAGTAGGGGGGCCATCTCTGGAAACACCATATATTTT
TRBV4-2	-	-	TRBJ1-6	CASSQDEGRADSPLHF	TGTGCCAGCAGCCAAGATGAAGGCCGGGCCGATTCACCCCTCCACTTT
TRBV20-1	-	-	TRBJ2-1	CSATPLSDVSYNEQFF	TGCAGTGCTACCCCACTCTCGGACGTTTCCTACAATGAGCAGTTCTTC
TRBV4-2	-	-	TRBJ1-3	CASSQGHRNTIYF	TGTGCCAGCAGCCAGGGACATCGAAACACCATATATTTT
TRBV20-1	many	-	TRBJ2-3	CSAPYLSTDTQYF	TGCAGTGCACCTTACCTAAGCACAGATACGCAGTATTTT
TRBV12-3/TRBV12-4	few	-	TRBJ2-3	CASSLGGQTQYF	TGTGCCAGCAGTTTGGGGGGACAGACGCAGTATTTT
TRBV7-6	few	-	TRBJ1-1	CASSLASGSNTEAFF	TGTGCCAGCAGCTTAGCTTCGGGGTCGAACACTGAAGCTTTCTTT
TRBV4-3	few	-	TRBJ2-2	CASSQVGVQGTGELFF	TGCGCCAGCAGCCAAGTGGGGGTCCAGGGGACCGGGGAGCTGTTTTTT
TRBV13	many	-	TRBJ1-1	CASSLGDAFF	TGTGCCAGCAGCTTGGGGGATGCTTTCTTT
TRBV2	once	-	TRBJ1-1	CASSEIPPGSNTEAFF	TGTGCCAGCAGTGAAATCCCCCCAGGGTCTAACACTGAAGCTTTCTTT
TRBV3-1	many	TRBD2	TRBJ2-4	CASSLRGGNIQYF	TGTGCCAGCAGCCTTCGGGGGGGAAACATTCAGTACTTC
TRBV10-3	few	-	TRBJ2-3	CAIGGADTQYF	TGTGCCATCGGGGGGGCGGATACGCAGTATTTT
TRBV7-2	-	-	TRBJ2-1	CASSLMGVGDEQFF	TGTGCCAGCAGCTTAATGGGGGTTGGGGATGAGCAGTTCTTC
TRBV7-9	few	TRBD2	TRBJ2-7	CASRGTSGGFYEQYF	TGTGCCAGCAGAGGGACTAGCGGGGGGTTCTACGAGCAGTACTTC
TRBV7-3	few	TRBD2	TRBJ2-1	CASSPYLSGGGYNEQFF	TGTGCCAGCAGCCCGTACCTTAGCGGGGGGGGATACAATGAGCAGTTCTTC
TRBV12-3/TRBV12-4	few	-	TRBJ1-1	CASSFWRVNTEAFF	TGTGCCAGCAGTTTCTGGCGCGTGAACACTGAAGCTTTCTTT
TRBV5-6	-	-	TRBJ1-1	CASSYPGNGRGGHTEAFF	TGTGCCAGCAGCTATCCCGGGAATGGGCGAGGGGGTCACACTGAAGCTTTCTTT
TRBV7-9	few	-	TRBJ1-5	CAWSRGPNQPQHF	TGTGCTTGGAGCCGGGGGCCCAATCAGCCCCAGCATTTT
TRBV5-1	many	TRBD1	TRBJ1-1	CASSSGTEGTEAFF	TGCGCCAGCAGCTCCGGGACAGAGGGGACTGAAGCTTTCTTT
TRBV7-9	few	-	TRBJ2-2	CASSLGTGRKTGELFF	TGTGCCAGCAGCTTAGGAACAGGGAGAAAGACCGGGGAGCTGTTTTTT
TRBV6-2/TRBV6-3	few	TRBD1	TRBJ1-2	CASSYRQGRGYYGYTF	TGTGCCAGCAGTTACCGACAGGGAAGAGGCTACTATGGCTACACCTTC
TRBV10-3	few	-	TRBJ1-6	CAIKTVNSPLHF	TGTGCCATCAAAACAGTGAATTCACCCCTCCACTTT
TRBV7-8	-	-	TRBJ2-5	CASSRSWPKQETQYF	TGTGCCAGCAGTCGAAGTTGGCCGAAACAAGAGACCCAGTACTTC
TRBV6-5	-	-	TRBJ1-1	CASSYSRGLGTEAFF	TGTGCCAGCAGTTACTCGAGGGGGTTGGGCACTGAAGCTTTCTTT
TRBV29-1	-	TRBD1	TRBJ2-3	CSVTLWDRGTDTQYF	TGCAGCGTTACCTTGTGGGACAGGGGCACAGATACGCAGTATTTT
TRBV12-3/TRBV12-4	once	-	TRBJ2-2	CASSFSGGKGGELFF	TGTGCCAGCAGTTTTTCCGGGGGCAAGGGCGGGGAGCTGTTTTTT
TRBV7-9	-	-	TRBJ2-1	CASSTRGGIVGYNEQFF	TGTGCCAGCAGCACCAGAGGAGGGATCGTGGGCTACAATGAGCAGTTCTTC